The clone carrying this TCR beta chain was observed a few times. The antigen is unknown. Each diagnosis was grounded in clinical symptoms, serum thyroxine and TRAb, thyroid ultrasound, and orbital computed tomography. The data derive from a study of T cells in Graves' hyperthyroidism and ophthalmopathy. With V trimmed by 1 base and J by 0 bases, 10 bases remained unmatched. CDR1 is SGHRS and CDR2 is YFSETQ in the germline V gene. The CDR3 loop spans 17 amino acids. General study results and limits: Most thyroid clonotypes that were expanded above 0.001 also turned up in blood.

Amplified TCR beta CDR3 regions came from RNA transcripts. HTBI primers were employed in a first-round RT-PCR of the TCR CDR3. TCRdb reprocessed the multiplex PCR reads with MiXCR, giving one entry per CDR3 protein. The sample contains some 600,000 distinct CDR3 sequences, 14% of which appear only once. The origin of this receptor is a woman aged 25 to 39 with Graves' hyperthyroidism that later progressed to Graves' ophthalmopathy. The chain links TRBV5-1 to TRBJ2-7; 7 nucleotides agree with TRBD2. The specimen was blood. The CDR3 spells CASSLPPSAGSSYEQYF. CDR3 nucleotide sequence: TGCGCCAGCAGCTTGCCTCCTTCAGCGGGGAGCTCCTACGAGCAGTACTTC.